This T cell receptor beta chain derives from a study of cytomegalovirus exposure and HLA in healthy donors (dated by TCRdb to 2017 to 2019). Looking at the study overall: The 666 repertoires of the first cohort and the 95 to 150 validation repertoires were produced on the same platform, according to a later analysis. The aim of the study was to test whether cataloging public T cell receptors could identify signatures of past pathogen exposure. Along with the roughly 670-subject first cohort, a separate validation cohort of over a hundred different subjects was used. To predict cytomegalovirus infection status, the study brought together high-throughput TCR immunosequencing, statistical association of individual TCRs with disease status, and machine learning.

This clone has a single count. Its antigen remains unidentified. It has no much larger one-base neighbor in the sample; base qualities were not kept. General study outcomes and caveats: The study gave a list of 150 to 200 TCR beta chains associated with cytomegalovirus. The authors suggested that the approach could potentially be extended to other disease states and immunological phenotypes. A later analysis lacked HLA typing for the validation cohort, so it scored co-occurrence in that cohort across all 120 repertoires. In a later analysis, TCRs clustered in the first cohort were found to also tend to co-occur in the roughly 120 validation repertoires, with approximately 93% of cluster scores above 0. A few of the identified cytomegalovirus-associated TCR beta chains were confirmed in vitro to be specific for cytomegalovirus antigens. Cytomegalovirus status was reported to be diagnosed by the classifier with high specificity and sensitivity in both the original and validation cohorts. While some public TCRs were present in many individuals, most TCR sequences turned up only very rarely across donors.

Library creation used the immunoSEQ multiplex PCR assay. The original pipeline was this. A statistical classification framework was developed to diagnose cytomegalovirus status using the catalog of TCR beta chain sequences. TCRdb stores this immuneACCESS table with in-frame sequences only. Part of the clones is absent; in the studies checked, under half of the shortfall reflects unresolved V genes, and no reason is known for the rest. V and J calls and clone size come straight from that table; D and trimming were deduced from the DNA. Recorded for this sample are 150,000 or so clones; roughly 89% of them occurred a single time. The ten largest clones capture 8% to 9.5% of the sample. V and J lose 2 bases and 12 bases, and a span of 13 bases separates them. Taken from cysteine to phenylalanine, the CDR3 has 12 residues. Only the CDR3 DNA stays, 36 bases, in frame from base 1. CDR1 and CDR2 were assigned from the germline V gene (reference sequence) as MNHEY and SMNVEV.

The donors were included in the validation cohort of some 110 subjects, a group kept apart from the roughly 700-subject first cohort. The rearranged segments are TRBV27 and TRBJ1-1; TRBD1 could be the D gene, as 5 bases match. This sequence was found in a woman aged 18-29 years in good health and CMV-seropositive. Material for sequencing was PBMCs. The CDR3 region has the sequence CASSLLQGSTFF. The nucleotide sequence is TGTGCCAGCAGTTTACTCCAGGGAAGCACTTTCTTT.